This entry is about one T cell receptor beta chain. Its antigen is still unknown. This specimen comes from a study of vaccination and CD4 T cells after COVID-19. Findings of the study overall: Early post-infection timepoints were missing, and relatively few convalescent patients were studied.

TCRdb called the PCR reads again in MiXCR, with one record for every CDR3 protein. The table includes approximately 30,000 distinct CDR3 sequences, about 54% detected once. Time point noted: late sampling 161 to 241 days after vaccination in a few convalescent patients. J was trimmed by 6 bases and V by 1 base; bases with no gene match: 13. This CDR3 is 17 amino acids long. Germline V lookup: CDR1 MGHRA, CDR2 YSYEKL. The clonotype was recovered from a human donor who had recovered from COVID-19. The sample here was CD4+ T cells from blood, taken about 7 months after SARS-CoV-2 vaccination. The gene calls are TRBV4-1 and TRBJ2-7, with 9 bases aligning to TRBD2. CDR3 residues: CASSQGQGGRAGFEQYF. CDR3 nucleotide sequence: TGCGCCAGCAGCCAAGGCCAGGGCGGGAGGGCCGGGTTCGAGCAGTACTTC.